Below are 22 T cell receptor beta chains sequenced from a single sample in a study of early stage breast cancer tumors (dated by TCRdb to the late 2010s). Library preparation used the immunoSEQ multiplex PCR assay. TCRdb obtained this table from immuneACCESS and retained in-frame rearrangements with V and J assigned. These tables miss some clones; where compared with another copy, unresolved V genes account for less than half of the shortfall, and the remainder is unexplained. The sample has roughly 34,000 clones on record, under 80% of them singletons. In total, the top ten clones hold about 6.8% of the sample. The sample consisted of blood. Every receptor here comes from a person aged 55-75 years with breast cancer.

J is TRBJ2-2 and V is TRBV4-2; weak D call: TRBD1 (5 bases). The CDR3 has 15 amino acids. The germline V gene encodes CDR1 LGHNA and CDR2 YNFKEQ. Trimming took off 0 bases at V and 4 bases at J, with 9 bases between the two ends. The CDR3 sequence: CASSQDGATTGELFF. The DNA of the CDR3 is TGTGCCAGCAGCCAAGATGGGGCCACCACCGGGGAGCTGTTTTTT.

The CDR3 here is CASSLGTGENEKLFF. CDR3 bases: TGTGCCAGCAGCCTAGGGACAGGAGAGAATGAAAAACTGTTTTTT. The V gene is TRBV4-2, the J gene TRBJ1-4; 8 bases line up with TRBD1. V lost 4 bases to trimming and J lost 5 bases; unmatched junction nucleotides: 6. CDR3 length: 15 amino acids. CDR1 LGHNA and CDR2 YNFKEQ come from the germline V gene.

The chain combines TRBV9 with TRBJ2-6; D gene uncertain. The germline CDR1 and CDR2 sequences are SGDLS and YYNGEE. The CDR3 has 16 residues. V was pared by 3 bases and J by 2 bases, with 12 bases between. The CDR3 region has the DNA TGTGCCAGCAGCGAACCGGTGGTGACTGGGGCCAACGTCCTGACTTTC. Translated: CASSEPVVTGANVLTF.

The gene calls are TRBV2 and TRBJ2-1; possible D gene TRBD1, 5 bases. This CDR3 has 14 amino acids. Per the germline V gene, CDR1 is SNHLY and CDR2 is FYNNEI. Trimming shortened V by 9 bases and J by 0 bases, and 12 bases separated the two germline ends. The CDR3 nucleotides read TGTGCCAGTGGGGCACCAAGCTCCTACAATGAGCAGTTCTTC. Protein: CASGAPSSYNEQFF.

The rearrangement links TRBV6-1 to TRBJ2-1; 11 nucleotides match TRBD2. The CDR3 totals 17 residues. Germline CDR1 and CDR2: MNHNS and SASEGT. V was pared by 0 bases and J by 2 bases, with 3 bases of the junction left unmatched. Here the CDR3 reads CASSEALGLAAYNEQFF. Written as DNA, the CDR3 is TGTGCCAGCAGTGAAGCGTTGGGACTAGCGGCCTACAATGAGCAGTTCTTC.

This clone was counted only a few times. The rearrangement uses TRBV7-8 and TRBJ1-5; TRBD1 might be the D (6 bases). Germline V gene sequence: CDR1 SGHVS, CDR2 FQNEAQ. This CDR3 has 14 residues. V dropped 7 bases and J dropped 3 bases, with 13 bases sitting between them. As DNA, the CDR3 is TGTGCCAGCACCCGAGGGGGTCCCAATCAGCCCCAGCATTTT. Translating gives CASTRGGPNQPQHF. Using reference TRBV7-8 and TRBJ1-5 for the parts outside the CDR3, the full variable domain is GAGVSQSPRYKVAKRGQDVALRCDPISGHVSLFWYQQALGQGPEFLTYFQNEAQLDKSGLPSDRFFAERPEGSVSTLKIQRTQQEDSAVYLCASTRGGPNQPQHFGDGTRLSIL.

This rearrangement joins TRBV7-9 to TRBJ2-5, with TRBD2 identical over 8 bases. The CDR3 totals 15 residues. Trimming cost V 5 bases and J 2 bases; bases outside gene matches: 7. CDR1 is SEHNR, CDR2 FQNEAQ, per germline (reference sequence). Written as DNA, the CDR3 is TGTGCCAGCAGCACTACCGGGACTAGACAAGAGACCCAGTACTTC. Residues: CASSTTGTRQETQYF. Filled out from reference TRBV7-9 and TRBJ2-5, the complete variable domain reads DTGVSQNPRHKITKRGQNVTFRCDPISEHNRLYWYRQTLGQGPEFLTYFQNEAQLEKSRLLSDRFSAERPKGSFSTLEIQRTEQGDSAMYLCASSTTGTRQETQYFGPGTRLLVL.

This clone was counted a single time. This chain joins TRBV5-1 and TRBJ1-2; D is ambiguous. The CDR3 has 13 residues. V was cut by 0 bases and J by 7 bases, with 10 bases left in between. The germline CDR1 and CDR2 sequences are SGHRS and YFSETQ. The CDR3 DNA is TGCGCCAGCAGCTTGGGAGGAGGGTTTGGCTACACCTTC. Translation gives CASSLGGGFGYTF.

The chain is built from TRBV27 and TRBJ1-5; 8 bases match TRBD1. Unmatched junction bases numbered 4, after V lost 3 bases and J lost 3 bases. The germline V gene has CDR1 MNHEY and CDR2 SMNVEV (reference sequence). The CDR3 totals 15 residues. DNA of the CDR3: TGTGCCAGCAGTTTGGGGACAGGATACAATCAGCCCCAGCATTTT. Translated: CASSLGTGYNQPQHF.

The V and J genes are TRBV9 and TRBJ2-2, with D unresolved. Looked up from germline, CDR1 is SGDLS and CDR2 is YYNGEE. The germline V and J ends were trimmed by 0 bases and 0 bases, with 12 bases remaining between them. The CDR3 runs 17 residues. The CDR3 is CASSVASRASNTGELFF. The CDR3 coding sequence is TGTGCCAGCAGCGTAGCTTCCCGGGCCTCGAACACCGGGGAGCTGTTTTTT.

The V gene is TRBV28, the J gene TRBJ1-5, with 12 nucleotides matching TRBD1. Germline trimming cut 6 bases from V and 6 bases from J; bases unmatched to any gene: 9. Germline V lookup: CDR1 MDHEN, CDR2 SYDVKM. This CDR3 is built from 16 residues. The CDR3 sequence is CASSPRDRGRSQPQHF. The CDR3 coding sequence is TGTGCCAGCAGCCCCCGGGACAGGGGGCGATCTCAGCCCCAGCATTTT.

The genes are TRBV9 and TRBJ2-7, with D perhaps TRBD1 (6 bases). Trimming stripped 3 bases from V and 5 bases from J, with 12 bases between. This CDR3 is 13 amino acids long. The germline V gene has CDR1 SGDLS and CDR2 YYNGEE. Here the CDR3 DNA reads TGTGCCAGCAGCGGCAGGGGTTCGAACGAGCAGTACTTC. Translated: CASSGRGSNEQYF.

The chain links TRBV5-4 to TRBJ2-2; TRBD2 is a possible D gene (5 bases). CDR1 is SGHNT, CDR2 YYREEE, per germline (reference sequence). V was shortened by 4 bases and J by 7 bases, with 17 bases between the two germline ends. The CDR3 sequence is 15 residues long. CDR3 loop: CASSRVAERDGELFF. CDR3 coding DNA: TGTGCCAGCAGCCGCGTGGCGGAACGGGACGGGGAGCTGTTTTTT. The full variable domain, completed using reference TRBV5-4 and TRBJ2-2, is ETGVTQSPTHLIKTRGQQVTLRCSSQSGHNTVSWYQQALGQGPQFIFQYYREEENGRGNFPPRFSGLQFPNYSSELNVNALELDDSALYLCASSRVAERDGELFFGEGSRLTVL.

The rearrangement links TRBV9 to TRBJ2-3; 12 bases map to TRBD2. V lost 0 bases, J lost 6 bases, and 2 bases stayed unmatched. Per the germline V gene, CDR1 is SGDLS and CDR2 is YYNGEE. The CDR3 consists of 15 residues. The CDR3 reads CASSVGTSGRDTQYF. CDR3 nucleotide sequence: TGTGCCAGCAGCGTAGGTACTAGCGGGAGGGATACGCAGTATTTT.

This clone was recorded a few times. The CDR3 here is CASSYRLAGSYEQYF. The DNA for the CDR3 is TGCGCCAGCAGCTACAGACTAGCGGGATCCTACGAGCAGTACTTC. The rearrangement joins TRBV5-1 to TRBJ2-7, with 11 bases lining up with TRBD2. CDR1 and CDR2 from the germline V gene are SGHRS and YFSETQ. This CDR3 spans 15 amino acids. Trimming removed 3 bases from V and 1 base from J; junction bases left unmatched: 3.

The rearrangement uses TRBV15 and TRBJ2-7; no firm D call. The V gene's germline CDR1 is LNHNV and CDR2 YYDKDF (reference sequence). The CDR3 runs 15 residues. The V end was cut by 0 bases, the J end by 2 bases, with 11 bases between. The CDR3 spells CATSRDRAVAYEQYF. In nucleotides, the CDR3 is TGTGCCACCAGCAGAGATCGGGCGGTAGCCTACGAGCAGTACTTC.

The chain combines TRBV27 with TRBJ2-5, with D uncertain. The CDR3 totals 17 residues. Germline lookup yields CDR1 MNHEY and CDR2 SMNVEV (reference sequence). V was pared by 3 bases and J by 7 bases, with 24 bases between. The CDR3 DNA sequence: TGTGCCAGCAGTTTCTGCCCTGCGGCGCGGCCGATTGGGACCCAGTACTTC. Amino acid sequence: CASSFCPAARPIGTQYF.

The V and J genes are TRBV2 and TRBJ1-1, with D possibly matching TRBD1 (5 bases). The CDR3 consists of 10 residues. CDR1 SNHLY and CDR2 FYNNEI come from the germline V gene. This CDR3 reads CAGLGAEAFF. CDR3 bases: TGTGCAGGCCTGGGGGCTGAAGCTTTCTTT.

The chain uses TRBV7-8 and TRBJ1-2; D unresolved. CDR1 and CDR2 (germline): SGHVS, FQNEAQ. The V end lost 1 base, the J end lost 7 bases, and 13 bases lay between the germline ends. The CDR3 has 14 residues. The CDR3 nucleotides are TGTGCCAGCAGCTTAGAGGAATTTAGTCCTGGCTACACCTTC. It encodes CASSLEEFSPGYTF.

V gene TRBV4-1 combines with J gene TRBJ2-6; D remains ambiguous. V was clipped by 3 bases and J by 0 bases, with 15 bases between them. CDR3 length: 18 residues. Germline CDR1 reads MGHRA; CDR2 reads YSYEKL. This CDR3 reads CASSHPQGWDSGANVLTF. The CDR3 nucleotides read TGCGCCAGCAGCCACCCACAAGGATGGGACTCTGGGGCCAACGTCCTGACTTTC.

This chain uses TRBV29-1 with TRBJ2-5; D is perhaps TRBD2 (5 bases). Per germline, CDR1 SQVTM and CDR2 ANQGSEA. The CDR3 runs 11 residues. V was cut by 6 bases and J by 9 bases, with 14 bases left in between. The CDR3: CSVEDGRAQYF. The DNA of the CDR3 is TGCAGCGTGGAGGACGGGCGGGCCCAGTACTTC.

The V call is TRBV18, the J call TRBJ2-6; D ambiguous. Germline loops: CDR1 KGHSH, CDR2 LQKENI. V was shortened by 2 bases and J by 4 bases, with 3 bases between the two germline ends. The CDR3 covers 13 residues. The CDR3 protein is CASSPKGANVLTF. As DNA, the CDR3 is TGTGCCAGCTCACCAAAAGGGGCCAACGTCCTGACTTTC.